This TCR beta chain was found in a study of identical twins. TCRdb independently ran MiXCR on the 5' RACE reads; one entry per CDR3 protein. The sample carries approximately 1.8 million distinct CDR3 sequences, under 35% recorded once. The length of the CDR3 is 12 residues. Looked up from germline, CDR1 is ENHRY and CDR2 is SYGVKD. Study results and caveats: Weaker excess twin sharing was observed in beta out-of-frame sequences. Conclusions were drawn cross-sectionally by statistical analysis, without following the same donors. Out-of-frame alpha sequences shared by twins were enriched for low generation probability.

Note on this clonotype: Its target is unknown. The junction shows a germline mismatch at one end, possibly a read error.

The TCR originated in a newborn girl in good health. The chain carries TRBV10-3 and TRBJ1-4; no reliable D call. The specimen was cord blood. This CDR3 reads CAIRGTNEKPFF. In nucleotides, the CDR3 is TGTGCCATCAGGGGTACTAATGAAAAACCGTTTTTT.